This TCR beta chain appears in the sequencing data of a study of T cell responses to AZD1222 COVID-19 vaccine. Findings and caveats of the study: Close to half of spike-specific TCRs reportedly recognize unmutated variant regions. At 160-218 and 743-854, vaccine-associated CD4 TCRs were dominant, and they spanned spike.

Trimming pared 0 bases from V and 8 bases from J, leaving 13 bases between. The CDR3 sequence is 15 residues long. CDR1 and CDR2 (germline): KGHSH, LQKENI. Worth noting for this clone: Antigen: not known.

Generated by immunoSEQ multiplex PCR, the TCRdb table keeps only in-frame clones and is missing some. The sample contains about 120,000 clones, 75% to 90% of which appear only once. V usage is TRBV18 and J usage is TRBJ1-4; D perhaps matches TRBD1 (5 bases). This specimen was peripheral blood, taken on day 0 of AZD1222 vaccination. This receptor was identified in an adult in good health. In nucleotides, the CDR3 is TGTGCCAGCTCACCACCGGGCAGGGCAAACGAAAAACTGTTTTTT. Its translation: CASSPPGRANEKLFF.